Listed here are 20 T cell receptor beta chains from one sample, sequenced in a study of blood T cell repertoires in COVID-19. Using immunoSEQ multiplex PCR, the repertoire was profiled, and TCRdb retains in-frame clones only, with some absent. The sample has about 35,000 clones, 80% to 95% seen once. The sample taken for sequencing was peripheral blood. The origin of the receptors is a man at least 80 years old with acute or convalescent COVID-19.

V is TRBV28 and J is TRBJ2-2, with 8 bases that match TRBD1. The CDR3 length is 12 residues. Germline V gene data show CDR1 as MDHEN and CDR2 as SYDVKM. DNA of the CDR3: TGTATCTCAGGGGGCAGGACCGGGGAGCTGTTTTTT. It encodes CISGGRTGELFF.

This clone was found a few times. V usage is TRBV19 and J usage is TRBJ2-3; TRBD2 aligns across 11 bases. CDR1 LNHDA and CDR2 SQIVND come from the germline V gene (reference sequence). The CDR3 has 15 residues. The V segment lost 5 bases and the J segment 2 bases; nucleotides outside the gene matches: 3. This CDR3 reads CASSLAGGPTDTQYF. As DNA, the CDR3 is TGTGCCAGTAGTCTAGCGGGGGGCCCCACAGATACGCAGTATTTT. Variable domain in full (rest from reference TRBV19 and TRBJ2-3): DGGITQSPKYLFRKEGQNVTLSCEQNLNHDAMYWYRQDPGQGLRLIYYSQIVNDFQKGDIAEGYSVSREKKESFPLTVTSAQKNPTAFYLCASSLAGGPTDTQYFGPGTRLTVL.

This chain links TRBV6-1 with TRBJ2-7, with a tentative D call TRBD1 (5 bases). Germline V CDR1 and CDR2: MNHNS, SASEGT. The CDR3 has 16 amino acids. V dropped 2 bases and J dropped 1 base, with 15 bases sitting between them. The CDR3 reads CASSELGVGWSYEQYF. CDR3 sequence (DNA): TGTGCCAGCAGTGAACTAGGGGTGGGGTGGTCCTACGAGCAGTACTTC.

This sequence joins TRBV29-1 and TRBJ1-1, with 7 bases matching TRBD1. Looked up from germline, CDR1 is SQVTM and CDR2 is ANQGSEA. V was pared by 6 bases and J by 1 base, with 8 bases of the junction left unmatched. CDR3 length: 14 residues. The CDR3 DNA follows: TGCAGCGTGGCACCACAGGGGACGAACACTGAAGCTTTCTTT. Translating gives CSVAPQGTNTEAFF.

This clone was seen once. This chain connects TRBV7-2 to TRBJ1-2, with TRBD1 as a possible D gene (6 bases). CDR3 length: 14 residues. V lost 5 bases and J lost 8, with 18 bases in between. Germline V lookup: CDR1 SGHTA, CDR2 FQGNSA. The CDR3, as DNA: TGTGCCAGCAGCCAATACGGTCCAGGGGAGGGCTACACCTTC. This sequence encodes CASSQYGPGEGYTF.

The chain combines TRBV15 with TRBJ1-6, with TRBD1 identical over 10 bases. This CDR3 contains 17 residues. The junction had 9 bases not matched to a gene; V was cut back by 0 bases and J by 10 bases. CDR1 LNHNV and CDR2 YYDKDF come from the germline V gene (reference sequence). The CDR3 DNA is TGTGCCACCAGCAGAGACAGTCTGGGACAGGGGTCATCACCCCTCCACTTT. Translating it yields CATSRDSLGQGSSPLHF.

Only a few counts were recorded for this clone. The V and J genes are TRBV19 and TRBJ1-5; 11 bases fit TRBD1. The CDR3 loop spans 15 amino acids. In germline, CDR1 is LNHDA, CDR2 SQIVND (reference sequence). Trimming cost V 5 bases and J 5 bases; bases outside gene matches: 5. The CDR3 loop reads CASSGDRGGHQPQHF. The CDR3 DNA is TGTGCCAGTAGTGGGGACAGGGGGGGGCATCAGCCCCAGCATTTT.

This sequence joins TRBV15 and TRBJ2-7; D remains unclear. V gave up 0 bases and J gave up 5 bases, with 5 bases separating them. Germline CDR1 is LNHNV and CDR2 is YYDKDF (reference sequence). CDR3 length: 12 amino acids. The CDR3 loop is CATSRDSNEQYF. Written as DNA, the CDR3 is TGTGCCACCAGCAGAGACAGTAACGAGCAGTACTTC.

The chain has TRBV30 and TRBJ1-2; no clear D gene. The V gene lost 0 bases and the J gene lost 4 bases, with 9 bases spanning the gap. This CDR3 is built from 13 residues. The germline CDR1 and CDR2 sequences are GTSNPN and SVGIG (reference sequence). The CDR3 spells CAWSVQIAYGYTF. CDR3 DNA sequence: TGTGCCTGGAGTGTACAGATTGCCTATGGCTACACCTTC.

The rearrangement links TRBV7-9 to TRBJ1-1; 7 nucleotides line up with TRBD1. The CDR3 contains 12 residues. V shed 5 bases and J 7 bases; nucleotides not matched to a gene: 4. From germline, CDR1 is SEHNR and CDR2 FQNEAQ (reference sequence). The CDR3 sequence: CASSRDRVEAFF. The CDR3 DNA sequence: TGTGCCAGCAGCCGCGACAGGGTTGAAGCTTTCTTT.

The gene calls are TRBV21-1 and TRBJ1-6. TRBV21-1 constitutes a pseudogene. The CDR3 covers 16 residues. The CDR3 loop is CASSKESAEGNSPLHF. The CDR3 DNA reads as TGTGCCAGCAGCAAAGAGTCGGCGGAGGGAAATTCACCCCTCCACTTT.

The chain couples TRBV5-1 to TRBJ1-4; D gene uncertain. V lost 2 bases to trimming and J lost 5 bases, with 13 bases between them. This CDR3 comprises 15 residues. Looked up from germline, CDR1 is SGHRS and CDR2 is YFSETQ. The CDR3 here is CASSLSVGGNEKLFF. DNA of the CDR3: TGCGCCAGCAGCTTATCAGTGGGCGGGAATGAAAAACTGTTTTTT.

CDR3 bases: TGTGCCAGCAGTCCGGACTCAGCCCCAGGCTATGGCTACACCTTC. Encoded protein: CASSPDSAPGYGYTF. V gene TRBV6-4 combines with J gene TRBJ1-2, with D uncertain. Germline assignment: CDR1 MRHNA and CDR2 SNTAGT. Trimming cost V 5 bases and J 4 bases, with 17 bases left between them. This CDR3 is built from 15 residues.

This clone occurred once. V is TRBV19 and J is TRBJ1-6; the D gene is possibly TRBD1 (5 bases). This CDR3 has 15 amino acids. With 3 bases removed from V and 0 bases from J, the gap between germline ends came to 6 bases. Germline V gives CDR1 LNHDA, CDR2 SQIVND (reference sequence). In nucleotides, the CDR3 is TGTGCCAGTAGTATTGACAGCTCCTATAATTCACCCCTCCACTTT. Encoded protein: CASSIDSSYNSPLHF.

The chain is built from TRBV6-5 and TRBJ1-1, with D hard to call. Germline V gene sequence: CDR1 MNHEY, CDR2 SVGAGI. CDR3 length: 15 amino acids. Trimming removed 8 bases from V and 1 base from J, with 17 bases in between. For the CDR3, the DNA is TGTGCCAGCCTATCCCCCCGGGATTGGAACACTGAAGCTTTCTTT. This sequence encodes CASLSPRDWNTEAFF.

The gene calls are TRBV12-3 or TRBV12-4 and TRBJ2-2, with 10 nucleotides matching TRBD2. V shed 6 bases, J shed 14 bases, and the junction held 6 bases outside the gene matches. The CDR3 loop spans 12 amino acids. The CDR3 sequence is CASSSSGGALFF. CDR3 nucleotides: TGTGCCAGCAGCTCAAGCGGGGGGGCACTGTTTTTT.

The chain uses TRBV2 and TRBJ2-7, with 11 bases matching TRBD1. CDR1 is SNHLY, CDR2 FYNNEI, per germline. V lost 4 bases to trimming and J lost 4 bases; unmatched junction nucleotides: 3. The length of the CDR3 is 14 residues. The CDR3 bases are TGTGCCAGCAGTGGTGGGACAGGGGGTTACGAGCAGTACTTC. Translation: CASSGGTGGYEQYF.

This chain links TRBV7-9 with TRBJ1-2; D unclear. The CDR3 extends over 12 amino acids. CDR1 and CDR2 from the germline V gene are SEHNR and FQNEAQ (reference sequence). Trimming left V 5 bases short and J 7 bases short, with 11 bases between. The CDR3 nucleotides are TGTGCCAGCAGCCCGGAGGTGGCTGGCTACACCTTC. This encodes CASSPEVAGYTF.

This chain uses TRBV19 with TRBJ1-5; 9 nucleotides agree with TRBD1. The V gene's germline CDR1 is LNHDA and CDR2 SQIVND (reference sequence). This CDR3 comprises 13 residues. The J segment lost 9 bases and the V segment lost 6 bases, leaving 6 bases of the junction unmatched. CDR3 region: CASRDRGLRPQHF. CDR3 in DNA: TGTGCCAGTAGGGACAGGGGCCTCCGGCCCCAGCATTTT.

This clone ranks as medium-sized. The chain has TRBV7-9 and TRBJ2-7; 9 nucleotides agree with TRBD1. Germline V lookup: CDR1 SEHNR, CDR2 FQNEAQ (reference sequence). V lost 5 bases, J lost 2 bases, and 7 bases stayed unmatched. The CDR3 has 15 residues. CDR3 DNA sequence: TGTGCCAGCAGCCCTCGGGACAGGGCGGCCTACGAGCAGTACTTC. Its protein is CASSPRDRAAYEQYF.